The sample holds one count of the clone carrying this T cell receptor beta chain. Assay used: immunoSEQ multiplex PCR; TCRdb lists only in-frame clones, some missing. Of about 8,300 clones in the sample, 70% to 90% are singletons; the top ten hold over 20%. Germline V gene lookup returns CDR1 SGHNT and CDR2 YYREEE (reference sequence). The ends were cut back, 6 bases at V and 4 bases at J, with 19 bases in the middle. The CDR3 sequence is 15 residues long. This sample was included in a study of lymphopenia after photon versus proton radiotherapy. The clonotype comes from a man of 80 years or more with cholangiocarcinoma. Source: peripheral blood, taken from a patient treated with photon-based radiotherapy. The rearrangement joins TRBV5-4 to TRBJ1-1; a weak D match, TRBD1 (5 bases). The CDR3 region is CASKTNRRDSTEAFF. The CDR3 DNA reads TGTGCCAGCAAAACAAACCGCAGAGACAGCACTGAAGCTTTCTTT.